This T cell receptor beta chain was sequenced during a study of kidney transplant recipient with SARS-CoV-2 infection. TCRdb independently ran MiXCR on the reads; one entry per CDR3 protein. The sample includes 200,000 to 300,000 distinct CDR3 sequences, about 28% seen only once; the top ten take less than 8.5%. The CDR3 consists of 17 residues. Germline V gene data show CDR1 as SGHTA and CDR2 as FQGNSA. Between the trimmed V and J ends, which lost 5 bases and 4 bases, there was a span of 23 bases. This clonotype occurred many times. This specimen was a blood sample, taken at baseline and on day 111 from a kidney transplant recipient. This TCR was sampled from a young adult male patient who had COVID-19 and was a kidney transplant recipient. Some T cells may have come from the graft donor. This chain uses TRBV7-2 with TRBJ1-2; D may be TRBD1 (5 bases). The CDR3 here is CASSHHDRDGKTYGYTF. The CDR3 DNA reads as TGTGCCAGCAGCCACCATGACAGAGACGGAAAGACCTATGGCTACACCTTC.